Sequencing of this TCR beta chain was carried out in a study of cytomegalovirus exposure and HLA in healthy donors. For the study at large: The 120 validation repertoires, a later analysis reported, used the same platform as the roughly 660 repertoires from the first cohort. Points from the study as a whole: Across donors, most TCRs were seen rarely, yet some public ones were widespread. Cytomegalovirus status, reportedly, was diagnosed with high specificity and sensitivity by the classifier.

The donors were part of the validation cohort of 120 subjects. That cohort was separate from the first cohort, which comprised 550 to 750 subjects. Turning to this clone: The antigen remains undetermined.

Sequencing used immunoSEQ multiplex PCR; TCRdb keeps in-frame clones, though not all of them. Of more than 85,000 clones in the sample, roughly 89% were seen once. The CDR3 has 12 amino acids. Looked up from germline, CDR1 is MNHEY and CDR2 is SVGAGI. Germline trimming cut 5 bases from V and 4 bases from J; bases unmatched to any gene: 1. The specimen sequenced was PBMCs. The chain links TRBV6-5 to TRBJ1-1, with TRBD1 matching 7 bases. The clonotype comes from a woman between 18 and 30 years old in good health and CMV-seronegative. The CDR3 DNA sequence: TGTGCCAGCAGTCCAGGGGGCACTGAAGCTTTCTTT. As protein: CASSPGGTEAFF.